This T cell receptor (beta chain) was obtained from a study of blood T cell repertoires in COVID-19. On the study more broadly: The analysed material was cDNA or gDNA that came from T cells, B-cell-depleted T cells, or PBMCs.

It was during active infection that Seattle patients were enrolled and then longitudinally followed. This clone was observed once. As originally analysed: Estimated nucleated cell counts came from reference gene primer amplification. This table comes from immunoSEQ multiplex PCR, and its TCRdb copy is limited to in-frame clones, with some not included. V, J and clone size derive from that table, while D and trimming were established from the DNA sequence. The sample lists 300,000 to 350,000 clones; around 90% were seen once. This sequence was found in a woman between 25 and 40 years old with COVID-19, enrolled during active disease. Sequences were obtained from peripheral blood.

CDR3 in DNA: TGTGCCAGCAGCCCGGTCTCGGTTTTCGGTGAGCAGTTCTTC. It encodes CASSPVSVFGEQFF. V and J are TRBV7-6 and TRBJ2-1; D gene ambiguous. CDR3 size: 14 residues. Per germline, CDR1 SGHVS and CDR2 FNYEAQ. Trimming shortened V by 5 bases and J by 9 bases, and 17 bases separated the two germline ends.